One sample yielded the 21 T cell receptor beta chains listed below, sequenced in a study of identifying expanded T cells in peripheral blood. Profiling relied on immunoSEQ multiplex PCR, and the TCRdb table lists in-frame clones only, not all of them. The sample shows over 100,000 clones, about 91% of them seen only once. Input material: blood. The source is a person aged 18 to 70 in good health.

The chain links TRBV11-3 to TRBJ2-7, with D possibly matching TRBD2 (6 bases). V gave up 3 bases and J gave up 3 bases, with 6 bases separating them. The germline V gene has CDR1 SGHNT and CDR2 YENEEA. The CDR3 is 12 residues long. DNA of the CDR3: TGTGCCAGCAGCTTTAGCGGCTACGAGCAGTACTTC. Translating it yields CASSFSGYEQYF.

This chain's CDR3 is CASSEGGHTVEKLFF. CDR3 in DNA: TGTGCCAGCAGTGAAGGGGGACATACAGTCGAAAAACTGTTTTTT. The chain joins TRBV2 to TRBJ1-4; weak D call: TRBD1 (6 bases). V lost 1 base and J 8 bases, leaving 14 bases between the germline ends. This CDR3 spans 15 amino acids. Germline CDR1 SNHLY, CDR2 FYNNEI.

V is TRBV2 and J is TRBJ2-1, with D possibly matching TRBD2 (5 bases). Germline V gives CDR1 SNHLY, CDR2 FYNNEI. Trimming pared 8 bases from V and 0 bases from J, leaving 8 bases between. This CDR3 has 13 residues. CDR3 DNA sequence: TGTGCCAGCCAACTAGTCTCCTACAATGAGCAGTTCTTC. This encodes CASQLVSYNEQFF.

The chain links TRBV29-1 to TRBJ2-3, with a tentative D call TRBD2 (7 bases). Deletions cut 3 bases from V and 6 bases from J, with 13 bases between. The CDR3 sequence is 13 residues long. Germline V CDR1 and CDR2: SQVTM, ANQGSEA. CDR3 in amino acids: CSVEGRGPDTQYF. DNA for the CDR3: TGCAGCGTTGAGGGGCGGGGGCCGGATACGCAGTATTTT.

In its sample, this clone was seen a few times. The chain uses TRBV7-9 and TRBJ1-5, with D perhaps TRBD1 (6 bases). The CDR3 consists of 15 residues. Trimming shortened V by 5 bases and J by 3 bases, and 14 bases separated the two germline ends. Per germline, CDR1 SEHNR and CDR2 FQNEAQ (reference sequence). CDR3 sequence (DNA): TGTGCCAGCAGCCCAACAGGGTCGGCCAATCAGCCCCAGCATTTT. Translating gives CASSPTGSANQPQHF.

J is TRBJ1-1 and V is TRBV11-3, with a weak D call TRBD1 (6 bases). The CDR3 contains 17 residues. Germline V gene sequence: CDR1 SGHNT, CDR2 YENEEA. The V and J ends lost 1 base and 1 base respectively, with 16 bases between them. CDR3 residues: CASSLAVQGGSNTEAFF. In nucleotides, the CDR3 is TGTGCCAGCAGCTTAGCGGTACAGGGAGGTTCGAACACTGAAGCTTTCTTT. The full variable domain, rest sourced from reference TRBV11-3 and TRBJ1-1, is EAGVVQSPRYKIIEKKQPVAFWCNPISGHNTLYWYLQNLGQGPELLIRYENEEAVDDSQLPKDRFSAERLKGVDSTLKIQPAELGDSAVYLCASSLAVQGGSNTEAFFGQGTRLTVV.

The chain combines TRBV6-5 with TRBJ2-7; 9 nucleotides agree with TRBD1. Germline trimming cut 6 bases from V and 3 bases from J; bases unmatched to any gene: 9. The CDR3 has 15 residues. Germline V gene lookup returns CDR1 MNHEY and CDR2 SVGAGI. The CDR3 here is CASSPGTGMGYEQYF. CDR3 bases: TGTGCCAGCAGCCCCGGGACAGGGATGGGCTACGAGCAGTACTTC.

The chain uses TRBV7-3 and TRBJ2-1; TRBD2 matches at 11 bases. Trimming cost V 6 bases and J 3 bases; bases outside gene matches: 1. This CDR3 has 14 amino acids. CDR1 and CDR2 from the germline V gene are SGHTA and FQGTGA. CDR3 DNA: TGTGCCAGCAGTACTAGCGGGGGCTACAATGAGCAGTTCTTC. Encoded protein: CASSTSGGYNEQFF.

The chain couples TRBV7-8 to TRBJ2-2; D might be TRBD2 (5 bases). This CDR3 is built from 15 residues. The ends were cut back, 5 bases at V and 3 bases at J, with 13 bases in the middle. Looked up from germline, CDR1 is SGHVS and CDR2 is FQNEAQ. For the CDR3, the DNA is TGTGCCAGCAGCGGGTCCAAGCGGTACACCGGGGAGCTGTTTTTT. This encodes CASSGSKRYTGELFF. The whole variable domain, filled in from reference TRBV7-8 and TRBJ2-2, reads GAGVSQSPRYKVAKRGQDVALRCDPISGHVSLFWYQQALGQGPEFLTYFQNEAQLDKSGLPSDRFFAERPEGSVSTLKIQRTQQEDSAVYLCASSGSKRYTGELFFGEGSRLTVL.

The V gene is TRBV5-1, the J gene TRBJ1-1; TRBD1 agrees at 7 bases. CDR3 size: 15 residues. Germline V gene data show CDR1 as SGHRS and CDR2 as YFSETQ. V shed 0 bases and J 3 bases; nucleotides not matched to a gene: 5. This CDR3 reads CASSLDGTADTEAFF. In DNA form, the CDR3 reads TGCGCCAGCAGCTTGGATGGGACAGCCGACACTGAAGCTTTCTTT.

The chain carries TRBV9 and TRBJ2-3; D is uncertain. The germline V gene has CDR1 SGDLS and CDR2 YYNGEE. The V gene lost 0 bases and the J gene lost 1 base, with 9 bases spanning the gap. The CDR3 covers 15 residues. The CDR3 bases are TGTGCCAGCAGCGTAGCTGAACGAGGCACAGATACGCAGTATTTT. Its protein product is CASSVAERGTDTQYF.

The CDR3 region has the DNA TGTGCCAGCAGCGTAGTAGCGGGGGTCGATGAGCAGTTCTTC. Translation gives CASSVVAGVDEQFF. The chain combines TRBV9 with TRBJ2-1, with 9 positions matching TRBD2. V lost 0 bases and J lost 8; bases outside the gene matches: 3. The CDR3 is made up of 14 amino acids. The V gene's germline CDR1 is SGDLS and CDR2 YYNGEE. The complete variable domain, with remaining parts taken from reference TRBV9 and TRBJ2-1, reads DSGVTQTPKHLITATGQRVTLRCSPRSGDLSVYWYQQSLDQGLQFLIQYYNGEERAKGNILERFSAQQFPDLHSELNLSSLELGDSALYFCASSVVAGVDEQFFGPGTRLTVL.

This chain connects TRBV6-6 to TRBJ1-4; D is unclear. Germline values: CDR1 MNHNY, CDR2 SVGAGI (reference sequence). This CDR3 comprises 12 residues. The V gene lost 7 bases and the J gene lost 5 bases, with 8 bases spanning the gap. The CDR3 region has the DNA TGTGCCAGCAAGAGAACAAATGAAAAACTGTTTTTT. It is translated as CASKRTNEKLFF.

The J gene is TRBJ2-1, the V gene TRBV4-2; D ambiguous. This CDR3 spans 12 amino acids. Germline V gene lookup returns CDR1 LGHNA and CDR2 YNFKEQ. Between the trimmed V and J ends, which lost 1 base and 8 bases, there was a span of 6 bases. In DNA form, the CDR3 reads TGTGCCAGCAGCCAAGTCGGTTATGAGCAGTTCTTC. It encodes CASSQVGYEQFF.

V gene TRBV5-1 combines with J gene TRBJ1-3; no reliable D call. Germline V gene lookup returns CDR1 SGHRS and CDR2 YFSETQ. Trimming stripped 0 bases from V and 2 bases from J, with 0 bases between. CDR3 length equals 12 residues. The CDR3 DNA reads as TGCGCCAGCAGCTTGGCTGGAAACACCATATATTTT. As protein: CASSLAGNTIYF.

V usage is TRBV7-9 and J usage is TRBJ2-3; TRBD1 agrees at 11 bases. J lost 4 bases, V lost 6 bases, and 9 bases had no gene match. This CDR3 is 16 amino acids long. CDR1 is SEHNR, CDR2 FQNEAQ, per germline (reference sequence). CDR3 in DNA: TGTGCCAGCAGATCGGACAGGGGGCAGTCTGCAGATACGCAGTATTTT. This encodes CASRSDRGQSADTQYF.

The rearrangement links TRBV5-4 to TRBJ2-3, with TRBD2 matching over 10 bases. The CDR3 covers 15 residues. Germline V gene sequence: CDR1 SGHNT, CDR2 YYREEE (reference sequence). Trimming removed 6 bases from V and 4 bases from J; junction bases left unmatched: 8. CDR3 in amino acids: CASNPSGSPADTQYF. For the CDR3, the DNA is TGTGCCAGCAACCCTAGCGGGAGCCCCGCAGATACGCAGTATTTT. The full variable domain, with the rest looked up from reference TRBV5-4 and TRBJ2-3, is ETGVTQSPTHLIKTRGQQVTLRCSSQSGHNTVSWYQQALGQGPQFIFQYYREEENGRGNFPPRFSGLQFPNYSSELNVNALELDDSALYLCASNPSGSPADTQYFGPGTRLTVL.

The genes are TRBV11-2 and TRBJ2-3; 9 bases agree with TRBD1. CDR3 length: 19 residues. V lost 1 base to trimming and J lost 0 bases; unmatched junction nucleotides: 11. Germline-derived CDR1 and CDR2 are SGHAT and FQNNGV. DNA for the CDR3: TGTGCCAGCAGCTTAGCGACATCGGGACAGGGTTTAAGCACAGATACGCAGTATTTT. It is translated as CASSLATSGQGLSTDTQYF.

The chain joins TRBV21-1 to TRBJ2-3; TRBD1, the table's D call, was not compared with the DNA. TRBV21-1 is described as a pseudogene. The CDR3 contains 15 residues. CDR3 sequence: CASSVGRACTDTQYF. The CDR3 DNA sequence: TGTGCCAGCAGCGTCGGCAGGGCATGCACAGATACGCAGTATTTT.

V usage is TRBV9 and J usage is TRBJ1-4, with D uncertain. The CDR3 consists of 13 residues. Trimming shortened V by 0 bases and J by 7 bases, and 7 bases separated the two germline ends. CDR1 is SGDLS and CDR2 is YYNGEE in the germline V gene. The chain's CDR3 is CASSVEGREKLFF. CDR3 sequence (DNA): TGTGCCAGCAGCGTAGAAGGACGTGAAAAACTGTTTTTT.

The rearrangement joins TRBV10-1 to TRBJ2-7; 11 bases are a match to TRBD1. Germline-derived CDR1 and CDR2 are WNHNN and SYGVQD (reference sequence). CDR3 length: 14 amino acids. J was trimmed by 3 bases and V by 6 bases; bases with no gene match: 4. The CDR3 here is CASSPGTGGYEQYF. CDR3 coding DNA: TGCGCCAGCAGCCCCGGGACAGGGGGCTACGAGCAGTACTTC.